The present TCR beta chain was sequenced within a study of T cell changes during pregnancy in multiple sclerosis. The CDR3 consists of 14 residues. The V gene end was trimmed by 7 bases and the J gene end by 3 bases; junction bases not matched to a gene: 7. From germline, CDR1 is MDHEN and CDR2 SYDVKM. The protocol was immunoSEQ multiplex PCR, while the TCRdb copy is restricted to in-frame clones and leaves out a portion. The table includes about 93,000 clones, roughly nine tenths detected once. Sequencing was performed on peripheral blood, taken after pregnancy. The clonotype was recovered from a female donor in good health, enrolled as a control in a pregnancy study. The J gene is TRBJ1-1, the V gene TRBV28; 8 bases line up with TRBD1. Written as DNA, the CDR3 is TGTGCCAGCAATTCACAGGGGGTGTACACTGAAGCTTTCTTT. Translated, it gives CASNSQGVYTEAFF.